The sequence of this T cell receptor beta chain was determined in a study of cytotoxic CD8 clonotypes in ibrutinib-treated CLL. Study-wide findings and caveats: Once treatment began, public clonotypes, which were uncommon, contracted or stayed stable. T-cell clonality at baseline went above that of age-matched healthy donors and rose and fell with circulating CD8+ T-cell counts.

Trimming stripped 3 bases from V and 10 bases from J, with 13 bases between. This CDR3 is built from 13 residues. Germline CDR1 and CDR2: SGDLS and YYNGEE. Concerning this clone: Its antigen remains unknown.

Some clones are missing from TCRdb's copy, which holds only in-frame ones; the method was immunoSEQ multiplex PCR. The data show some 92,000 clones, approximately 71% seen once. Sample: PBMCs, taken after 24 months of ibrutinib treatment. This TCR was sampled from a human donor with chronic lymphocytic leukemia. The chain joins TRBV9 to TRBJ2-2; no reliable D call. In DNA, the CDR3 is TGTGCCAGCAGCGCGGATCACCACGAGGAGCTGTTTTTT. Protein: CASSADHHEELFF.